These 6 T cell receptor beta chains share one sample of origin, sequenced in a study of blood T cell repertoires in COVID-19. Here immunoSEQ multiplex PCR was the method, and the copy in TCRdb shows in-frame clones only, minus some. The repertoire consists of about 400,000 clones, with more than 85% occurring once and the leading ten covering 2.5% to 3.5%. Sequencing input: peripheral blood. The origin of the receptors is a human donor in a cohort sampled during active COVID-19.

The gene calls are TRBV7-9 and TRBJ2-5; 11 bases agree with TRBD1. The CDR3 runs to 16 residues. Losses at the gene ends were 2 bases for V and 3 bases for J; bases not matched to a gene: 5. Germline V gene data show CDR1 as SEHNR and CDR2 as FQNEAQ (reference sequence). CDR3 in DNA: TGTGCCAGCAGCTTATGGACAGGGGGCATTAAAGAGACCCAGTACTTC. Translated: CASSLWTGGIKETQYF.

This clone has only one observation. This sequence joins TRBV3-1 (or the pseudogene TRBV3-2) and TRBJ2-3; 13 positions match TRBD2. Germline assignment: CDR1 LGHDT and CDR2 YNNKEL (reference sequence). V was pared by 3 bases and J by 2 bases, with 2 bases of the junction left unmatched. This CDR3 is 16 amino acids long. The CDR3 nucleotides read TGTGCCAGCAGCCAGGGGACTAGCGGGGCCACAGATACGCAGTATTTT. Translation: CASSQGTSGATDTQYF.

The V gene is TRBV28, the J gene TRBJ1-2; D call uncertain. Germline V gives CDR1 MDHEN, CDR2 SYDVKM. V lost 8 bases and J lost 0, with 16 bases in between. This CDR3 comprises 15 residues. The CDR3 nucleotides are TGTGCCAGCTCCCTCCGAGCTTACTCTAACTATGGCTACACCTTC. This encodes CASSLRAYSNYGYTF.

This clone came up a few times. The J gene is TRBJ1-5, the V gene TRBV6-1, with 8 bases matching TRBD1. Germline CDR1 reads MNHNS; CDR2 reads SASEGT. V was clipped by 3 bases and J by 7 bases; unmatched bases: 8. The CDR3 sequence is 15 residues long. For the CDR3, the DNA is TGTGCCAGCAGTGACGTACAGGGGGTAAGGCAGCCCCAGCATTTT. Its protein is CASSDVQGVRQPQHF.

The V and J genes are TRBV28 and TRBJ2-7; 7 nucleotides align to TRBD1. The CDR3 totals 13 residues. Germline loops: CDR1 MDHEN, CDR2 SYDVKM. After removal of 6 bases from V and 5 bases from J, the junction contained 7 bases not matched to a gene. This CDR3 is CASRLTGPHEQYF. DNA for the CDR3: TGTGCCAGCAGATTGACAGGGCCCCACGAGCAGTACTTC. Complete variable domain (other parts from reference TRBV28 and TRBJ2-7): DVKVTQSSRYLVKRTGEKVFLECVQDMDHENMFWYRQDPGLGLRLIYFSYDVKMKEKGDIPEGYSVSREKKERFSLILESASTNQTSMYLCASRLTGPHEQYFGPGTRLTVT.

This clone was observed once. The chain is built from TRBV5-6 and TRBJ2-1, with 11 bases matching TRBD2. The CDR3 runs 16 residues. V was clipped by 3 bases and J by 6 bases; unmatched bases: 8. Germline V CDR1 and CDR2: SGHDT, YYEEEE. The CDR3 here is CASSSQLAGVINEQFF. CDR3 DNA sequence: TGTGCCAGCAGCTCGCAACTAGCGGGAGTTATCAATGAGCAGTTCTTC. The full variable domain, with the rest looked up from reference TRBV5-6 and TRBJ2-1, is DAGVTQSPTHLIKTRGQQVTLRCSPKSGHDTVSWYQQALGQGPQFIFQYYEEEERQRGNFPDRFSGHQFPNYSSELNVNALLLGDSALYLCASSSQLAGVINEQFFGPGTRLTVL.